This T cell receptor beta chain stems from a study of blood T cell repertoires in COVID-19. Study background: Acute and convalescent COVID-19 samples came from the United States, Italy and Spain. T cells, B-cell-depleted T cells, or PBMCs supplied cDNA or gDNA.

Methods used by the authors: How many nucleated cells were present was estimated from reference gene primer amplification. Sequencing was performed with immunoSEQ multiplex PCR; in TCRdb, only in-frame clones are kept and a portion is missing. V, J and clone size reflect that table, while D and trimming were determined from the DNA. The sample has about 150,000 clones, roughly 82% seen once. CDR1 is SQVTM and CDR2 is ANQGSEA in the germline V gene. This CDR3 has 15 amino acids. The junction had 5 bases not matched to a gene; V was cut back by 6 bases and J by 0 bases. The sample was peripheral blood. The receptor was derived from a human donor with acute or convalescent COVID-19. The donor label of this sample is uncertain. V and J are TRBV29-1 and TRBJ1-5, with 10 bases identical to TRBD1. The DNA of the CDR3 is TGCAGCGTCCCCGGGACAGGGGATAGCAATCAGCCCCAGCATTTT. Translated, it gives CSVPGTGDSNQPQHF.